Each of the 17 T cell receptor beta chains below was sequenced from the same sample in a study of beta chain features in type 1 diabetes. The authors reverse transcribed all of the isolated RNA, so sequencing captured expressed TCRB transcripts. TCRdb's copy holds only in-frame clones and misses some; the assay was immunoSEQ multiplex PCR. The sample has about 900,000 clones, about a sixth seen once. Sequences were obtained from naive CD4+ T cells from blood. The receptors come from a woman aged 18-29 years in good health.

On this clone: The same CDR3 is also encoded by other DNA sequences in this sample. V usage is TRBV9 and J usage is TRBJ2-3; 7 bases are a match to TRBD2. The CDR3 runs to 14 residues. From germline, CDR1 is SGDLS and CDR2 YYNGEE. The J segment lost 4 bases and the V segment lost 2 bases, leaving 4 bases of the junction unmatched. In nucleotides, the CDR3 is TGTGCCAGCAGCGTCGGGCTAGCGGCAGATACGCAGTATTTT. This encodes CASSVGLAADTQYF.

In its sample, this clone was seen a few times. V is TRBV7-8 and J is TRBJ1-5; no clear D gene. The germline gives CDR1 SGHVS, CDR2 FQNEAQ. The CDR3 sequence is 13 residues long. Trimming cost V 7 bases and J 7 bases, with 14 bases left between them. CDR3 DNA sequence: TGTGCCAGCACTGGGGAGGGAGGGCAGCCCCAGCATTTT. Its translation is CASTGEGGQPQHF.

Only a few counts were recorded for this clone. The CDR3, as DNA: TGTGCCAGCAGTAGTCCAGGAGGTTTGTATGAGCAGTTCTTC. This sequence encodes CASSSPGGLYEQFF. The chain links TRBV28 to TRBJ2-1; possible D gene TRBD2, 5 bases. Trimming removed 5 bases from V and 8 bases from J, with 16 bases in between. Germline CDR1 is MDHEN and CDR2 is SYDVKM. The CDR3 has 14 amino acids.

This clone was seen only a few times. The same CDR3 can be traced to other DNA sequences in this sample. The chain combines TRBV6-1 with TRBJ2-1; 9 bases are a match to TRBD2. Germline lookup yields CDR1 MNHNS and CDR2 SASEGT. The CDR3 is 15 residues long. V shed 6 bases and J 0 bases; nucleotides not matched to a gene: 3. Written as DNA, the CDR3 is TGTGCCAGCAGCCTTAGCGGGAGCTCCTACAATGAGCAGTTCTTC. Translated, it gives CASSLSGSSYNEQFF.

V usage is TRBV6-5 and J usage is TRBJ2-2; 7 nucleotides agree with TRBD2. V was clipped by 0 bases and J by 6 bases; unmatched bases: 7. The CDR3 runs 16 residues. Looked up from germline, CDR1 is MNHEY and CDR2 is SVGAGI. The CDR3, as DNA: TGTGCCAGCAGTTACTCCCTCCTTGCGGGGGCCGGGGAGCTGTTTTTT. Translating gives CASSYSLLAGAGELFF.

The V gene is TRBV27, the J gene TRBJ2-7; the match to TRBD1 covers 8 bases. From germline, CDR1 is MNHEY and CDR2 SMNVEV (reference sequence). This CDR3 has 15 amino acids. Trimming at V came to 4 bases and at J to 0 bases, leaving 5 bases not matched to a gene. CDR3 sequence: CASSWGTGGSYEQYF. CDR3 DNA: TGTGCCAGCAGTTGGGGGACAGGAGGCTCCTACGAGCAGTACTTC.

This chain connects TRBV27 to TRBJ1-4; 9 bases map to TRBD1. In germline, CDR1 is MNHEY, CDR2 SMNVEV (reference sequence). V was clipped by 3 bases and J by 7 bases; unmatched bases: 15. CDR3 length equals 18 residues. CDR3 loop: CASSFFRKADRGIEKLFF. The CDR3 DNA is TGTGCCAGCAGTTTCTTTCGGAAGGCGGACAGGGGTATTGAAAAACTGTTTTTT.

This sequence joins TRBV28 and TRBJ2-3; D is unresolved. Germline values: CDR1 MDHEN, CDR2 SYDVKM. This CDR3 spans 13 amino acids. Deletions cut 6 bases from V and 0 bases from J, with 7 bases between. In DNA form, the CDR3 reads TGTGCCAGCAGGGACGGAAGCACAGATACGCAGTATTTT. Protein: CASRDGSTDTQYF.

There are a few counts of this clone. The V call is TRBV7-2, the J call TRBJ1-4, with D unclear. V lost 5 bases, J lost 8 bases, and 21 bases lay in between. The V gene's germline CDR1 is SGHTA and CDR2 FQGNSA. CDR3 length equals 16 residues. The CDR3 sequence: CASSATQYGFREKLFF. The DNA of the CDR3 is TGTGCCAGCAGCGCAACCCAGTACGGGTTTCGCGAAAAACTGTTTTTT.

The chain uses TRBV13 and TRBJ2-1; possibly TRBD1 for D (5 bases). Trimming took 0 bases from V and 5 from J, leaving 8 bases between them. The CDR3 consists of 14 residues. Germline assignment: CDR1 PRHDT and CDR2 FYEKMQ (reference sequence). The CDR3 sequence is CASSLGDTNNEQFF. In DNA, the CDR3 is TGTGCCAGCAGCTTAGGGGACACGAACAATGAGCAGTTCTTC.

The chain recombines TRBV25-1 with TRBJ2-5; the D is unclear. The DNA end favors TRBJ2-7, so the J call may be wrong. The CDR3 runs to 12 residues. The germline V gene encodes CDR1 MGHDK and CDR2 SYGVNS. CDR3 in amino acids: CASSKGYYEQYF. CDR3 nucleotides: TGTGCCAGCAGTAAAGGTTACTACGAGCAGTACTTC.

This clone was seen a handful of times. The chain employs TRBV7-9 and TRBJ1-3; 8 bases are a match to TRBD1. The V gene's germline CDR1 is SEHNR and CDR2 FQNEAQ (reference sequence). CDR3 length equals 16 residues. J was trimmed by 1 base and V by 2 bases; bases with no gene match: 4. For the CDR3, the DNA is TGTGCCAGCAGCTTACTCCAGGGGGCGTCTGGAAACACCATATATTTT. It codes for CASSLLQGASGNTIYF.

This clone showed up just a few times. The CDR3 region is CASTQDSGTLGETQYF. The CDR3 DNA reads as TGTGCCAGCACCCAGGACTCCGGAACGCTGGGAGAGACCCAGTACTTC. The rearrangement links TRBV7-2 to TRBJ2-5, with TRBD2 as a possible D gene (5 bases). CDR3 length: 16 residues. V was pared by 7 bases and J by 4 bases, with 22 bases between. Per the germline V gene, CDR1 is SGHTA and CDR2 is FQGNSA.

This clone was detected only a few times. This chain joins TRBV7-2 and TRBJ2-3; 7 nucleotides match TRBD1. This CDR3 is built from 14 residues. CDR1 is SGHTA, CDR2 FQGNSA, per germline. V was pared by 5 bases and J by 4 bases, with 6 bases of the junction left unmatched. For the CDR3, the DNA is TGTGCCAGCAGCCCCTACAGGGGCTCAGATACGCAGTATTTT. Its protein is CASSPYRGSDTQYF. Supplemented by reference TRBV7-2 and TRBJ2-3, the full variable domain reads GAGVSQSPSNKVTEKGKDVELRCDPISGHTALYWYRQSLGQGLEFLIYFQGNSAPDKSGLPSDRFSAERTGGSVSTLTIQRTQQEDSAVYLCASSPYRGSDTQYFGPGTRLTVL.

In its sample, this clone was seen a few times. In nucleotides, the CDR3 is TGTGCCAGCAGCTTAACTCCGGGGTCCGGGGCCAACGTCCTGACTTTC. This codes for CASSLTPGSGANVLTF. The genes are TRBV5-8 and TRBJ2-6; tentatively, D is TRBD2 (5 bases). Trimming removed 2 bases from V and 4 bases from J, with 13 bases in between. CDR3 length equals 16 residues. CDR1 and CDR2 from the germline V gene are SGHTS and YDEGEE. Variable domain in full (rest from reference TRBV5-8 and TRBJ2-6): EAGVTQSPTHLIKTRGQQATLRCSPISGHTSVYWYQQALGLGLQFLLWYDEGEERNRGNFPPRFSGRQFPNYSSELNVNALELEDSALYLCASSLTPGSGANVLTFGAGSRLTVL.

Regarding this clone: The sample holds other DNA sequences that translate to the same CDR3. The chain is built from TRBV18 and TRBJ1-5; no clear D gene. The CDR3 extends over 12 amino acids. The V end was cut by 3 bases, the J end by 2 bases, with 2 bases between. Germline values: CDR1 KGHSH, CDR2 LQKENI. The CDR3: CASSPGNQPQHF. The DNA of the CDR3 is TGTGCCAGCTCACCGGGCAATCAGCCCCAGCATTTT.

This clone turned up a few times. The chain recombines TRBV9 with TRBJ2-5, with D perhaps matching TRBD1 (5 bases). Between the trimmed V and J ends, which lost 0 bases and 1 base, there was a span of 10 bases. The CDR3 loop spans 15 amino acids. Germline loops: CDR1 SGDLS, CDR2 YYNGEE. CDR3 nucleotides: TGTGCCAGCAGCGTAGGGGCAGGGTTCCAAGAGACCCAGTACTTC. Protein product: CASSVGAGFQETQYF.